The 17 T cell receptor beta chains below come from one sample, sequenced in a study of blood T cell repertoires in COVID-19. The method was immunoSEQ multiplex PCR; TCRdb's version includes in-frame clones alone and lacks a portion of them. The table has about 200,000 clones, 70% to 90% seen once; the top ten hold over 0.95%. The sample was PBMCs or T cells enriched from blood (not recorded which). These receptors were collected from a man aged 25 to 45 who had recovered from COVID-19.

The chain employs TRBV28 and TRBJ2-7; maybe TRBD1 (6 bases). The germline V gene has CDR1 MDHEN and CDR2 SYDVKM. With 5 bases removed from V and 3 bases from J, the gap between germline ends came to 17 bases. This CDR3 has 15 residues. The chain's CDR3 is CASSDPQGIGYEQYF. The CDR3 coding sequence is TGTGCCAGCAGTGACCCCCAGGGGATTGGCTACGAGCAGTACTTC.

The chain recombines TRBV9 with TRBJ1-1; D not certain. Germline V CDR1 and CDR2: SGDLS, YYNGEE. Trimming left V 5 bases short and J 4 bases short, with 15 bases between. The CDR3 length is 14 residues. CDR3 amino acids: CASSPGRGSTEAFF. The CDR3 nucleotides are TGTGCCAGCAGTCCGGGCCGAGGGAGCACTGAAGCTTTCTTT.

This clone was counted once. The rearrangement joins TRBV18 to TRBJ2-3, with 10 bases that match TRBD2. The CDR3 sequence is 19 residues long. Trimming at V came to 0 bases and at J to 0 bases, leaving 9 bases not matched to a gene. The V gene's germline CDR1 is KGHSH and CDR2 LQKENI. The CDR3 coding sequence is TGTGCCAGCTCACCACCGTTACTAGCGGGGAGATCTAGCACAGATACGCAGTATTTT. Translating it yields CASSPPLLAGRSSTDTQYF.

The chain links TRBV7-5 to TRBJ2-7; the D call of TRBD2 is as the table states it, not checked on the DNA. TRBV7-5 is recorded as a pseudogene. The CDR3 length is 15 residues. The CDR3 DNA follows: TGTGCCAGAAGCTTAACGGTCGGAGGGAGGTACGAGCAGTACTTC. Translation: CARSLTVGGRYEQYF.

This clone was detected once. V gene TRBV9 combines with J gene TRBJ2-2; 7 bases agree with TRBD1. Trimming cost V 5 bases and J 2 bases; bases outside gene matches: 6. Germline loops: CDR1 SGDLS, CDR2 YYNGEE. There are 15 residues in the CDR3. The chain's CDR3 is CASRKGQPNTGELFF. The DNA for the CDR3 is TGTGCCAGCAGGAAGGGACAGCCCAACACCGGGGAGCTGTTTTTT.

This sequence joins TRBV15 and TRBJ2-3; 9 positions match TRBD2. The CDR3 length is 14 residues. V shed 4 bases and J 3 bases; nucleotides not matched to a gene: 2. Germline V lookup: CDR1 LNHNV, CDR2 YYDKDF (reference sequence). CDR3 in DNA: TGTGCCACCAGCATGGGACTAGCTACAGATACGCAGTATTTT. Encoded protein: CATSMGLATDTQYF.

For the CDR3, the DNA is TGTGCCAGCAGCTTAGCCAGGGCTGGCACCGGGGAGCTGTTTTTT. This gives the protein CASSLARAGTGELFF. This chain uses TRBV7-9 with TRBJ2-2, with D perhaps TRBD1 (5 bases). Trimming took off 0 bases at V and 4 bases at J, with 9 bases between the two ends. The CDR3 has 15 residues. Germline V CDR1 and CDR2: SEHNR, FQNEAQ (reference sequence).

J is TRBJ2-7 and V is TRBV30, with no clear D. Per the germline V gene, CDR1 is GTSNPN and CDR2 is SVGIG (reference sequence). Trimming took off 1 base at V and 6 bases at J, with 13 bases between the two ends. The CDR3 is 13 amino acids. The CDR3 sequence: CAWSGNQGGEQYF. The CDR3 region has the DNA TGTGCCTGGAGTGGTAACCAAGGCGGCGAGCAGTACTTC.

This rearrangement joins TRBV9 to TRBJ2-1; 7 nucleotides line up with TRBD2. This CDR3 is built from 16 residues. Per the germline V gene, CDR1 is SGDLS and CDR2 is YYNGEE. V gave up 0 bases and J gave up 5 bases; unmatched junction bases: 8. CDR3 coding DNA: TGTGCCAGCAGCGTAGAATGGCTAGCGGACAACAATGAGCAGTTCTTC. This sequence encodes CASSVEWLADNNEQFF.

This clone was seen once. The chain uses TRBV6-2 or TRBV6-3 and TRBJ2-1; 10 nucleotides line up with TRBD2. Germline V gene lookup returns CDR1 MNHEY and CDR2 SVGEGT. J lost 0 bases, V lost 5 bases, and 4 bases had no gene match. This CDR3 has 16 residues. CDR3 residues: CASSTGLASSYNEQFF. The CDR3 region has the DNA TGTGCCAGCAGTACGGGACTAGCGAGCTCCTACAATGAGCAGTTCTTC.

The gene calls are TRBV11-3 and TRBJ2-3; the match to TRBD2 covers 10 bases. Trimming took 1 base from V and 2 from J; bases not matched to a gene: 9. CDR1 and CDR2 (germline): SGHNT, YENEEA. The CDR3 runs 18 residues. The CDR3 protein is CASSLGGLAEYDTDTQYF. CDR3 in DNA: TGTGCCAGCAGCTTAGGAGGACTAGCGGAGTATGACACAGATACGCAGTATTTT.

V is TRBV28 and J is TRBJ2-7; no firm D call. V dropped 3 bases and J dropped 0 bases, with 12 bases sitting between them. The CDR3 runs 15 residues. Germline V gene sequence: CDR1 MDHEN, CDR2 SYDVKM. The CDR3 loop reads CASSFQRSYSYEQYF. In DNA form, the CDR3 reads TGTGCCAGCAGTTTTCAACGGTCCTACTCCTACGAGCAGTACTTC.

This clone was recorded once. The chain uses TRBV5-1 and TRBJ2-5; perhaps TRBD1 as D (6 bases). CDR1 and CDR2 from the germline V gene are SGHRS and YFSETQ. V shed 0 bases and J shed 5 bases, with 14 bases lying between them. The length of the CDR3 is 15 residues. The CDR3 reads CASSLGSMRGETQYF. The CDR3 DNA follows: TGCGCCAGCAGCTTGGGCAGCATGAGGGGGGAGACCCAGTACTTC.

A few counts support this clone. The V gene is TRBV10-3, the J gene TRBJ1-4; D possibly corresponds to TRBD1 (5 bases). The CDR3 is 18 amino acids. V lost 3 bases, J lost 0 bases, and 17 bases lay in between. Germline CDR1 reads ENHRY; CDR2 reads SYGVKD. Written as DNA, the CDR3 is TGTGCCATCAGTGATGGGTTGGCAGGGCGTGCAACTAATGAAAAACTGTTTTTT. As protein: CAISDGLAGRATNEKLFF.

V is TRBV15 and J is TRBJ1-5; 10 bases are shared with TRBD1. CDR3 size: 20 residues. From germline, CDR1 is LNHNV and CDR2 YYDKDF (reference sequence). Unmatched junction bases numbered 17, after V lost 0 bases and J lost 6 bases. DNA for the CDR3: TGTGCCACCAGCAGAGATCGGGACAGGGGTTTAGGGTCGGGAACTCAGCCCCAGCATTTT. It codes for CATSRDRDRGLGSGTQPQHF.

Only one count was recorded for this clone. This chain joins TRBV7-8 and TRBJ2-1; 7 positions agree with TRBD2. The CDR3 sequence is 18 residues long. Germline V gene sequence: CDR1 SGHVS, CDR2 FQNEAQ. The J segment lost 2 bases and the V segment lost 0 bases, leaving 10 bases of the junction unmatched. CDR3 sequence: CASSLAFGGVRAYNEQFF. Written as DNA, the CDR3 is TGTGCCAGCAGCTTAGCGTTTGGGGGGGTGAGGGCCTACAATGAGCAGTTCTTC.

V gene TRBV19 combines with J gene TRBJ2-5; 7 bases are shared with TRBD1. The CDR3 extends over 13 amino acids. The germline CDR1 and CDR2 sequences are LNHDA and SQIVND (reference sequence). The trim removed 7 bases at V and 5 bases at J, leaving 7 bases unmatched. CDR3 protein: CASTDRASETQYF. DNA of the CDR3: TGTGCCAGTACCGACAGGGCCAGTGAGACCCAGTACTTC.